A single sample gave rise to the 25 T cell receptor beta chains below, sequenced in a study of T cells in localized non-small cell lung cancer. Profiling relied on immunoSEQ multiplex PCR, and the TCRdb table lists in-frame clones only, not all of them. The table lists fewer than 13,000 clones, about 85% of them singletons, with roughly 8.6% in the top ten. The specimen was peripheral blood, collected before any cancer treatment. The receptor source for this set is a male donor aged 60 or older with stage III lung adenocarcinoma.

The genes are TRBV18 and TRBJ1-1; TRBD1 might be the D (5 bases). The V end lost 6 bases, the J end lost 7 bases, and 12 bases lay between the germline ends. The CDR3 is 12 residues long. The germline CDR1 and CDR2 sequences are KGHSH and LQKENI. The CDR3 spells CASSPGGGEAFF. The CDR3 coding sequence is TGTGCCAGCTCTCCTGGGGGAGGTGAAGCTTTCTTT.

The gene calls are TRBV4-2 and TRBJ1-6; D not resolved. There are 16 residues in the CDR3. The germline V gene encodes CDR1 LGHNA and CDR2 YNFKEQ. V lost 0 bases and J lost 8, with 14 bases in between. The CDR3 DNA is TGTGCCAGCAGCCAAGATTATGGTTTACGGGATTCACCCCTCCACTTT. This gives the protein CASSQDYGLRDSPLHF.

The chain is built from TRBV4-3 and TRBJ1-1; unclear D gene. Per germline, CDR1 LGHNA and CDR2 YSLEER. V lost 0 bases to trimming and J lost 1 base, with 9 bases between them. The CDR3 extends over 15 amino acids. DNA for the CDR3: TGCGCCAGCAGCCAAGAGGTAGGACGGAACACTGAAGCTTTCTTT. Protein sequence: CASSQEVGRNTEAFF.

CDR3 region: CASSLALAGGFGNEQFF. DNA for the CDR3: TGCGCCAGCAGCTTGGCCCTAGCGGGGGGGTTTGGGAATGAGCAGTTCTTC. V is TRBV5-1 and J is TRBJ2-1; 12 bases fit TRBD2. Germline V CDR1 and CDR2: SGHRS, YFSETQ. V dropped 0 bases and J dropped 7; count of bases not matched to a gene: 8. This CDR3 is built from 17 residues. Filled out from reference TRBV5-1 and TRBJ2-1, the complete variable domain reads KAGVTQTPRYLIKTRGQQVTLSCSPISGHRSVSWYQQTPGQGLQFLFEYFSETQRNKGNFPGRFSGRQFSNSRSEMNVSTLELGDSALYLCASSLALAGGFGNEQFFGPGTRLTVL.

CDR3 residues: CASSFRRANTEAFF. In DNA form, the CDR3 reads TGTGCCAGCAGCTTCCGAAGAGCGAACACTGAAGCTTTCTTT. This chain connects TRBV7-8 to TRBJ1-1; D call uncertain. Germline assignment: CDR1 SGHVS and CDR2 FQNEAQ. V lost 3 bases and J 1 base, leaving 9 bases between the germline ends. The CDR3 spans 14 residues.

The V call is TRBV2, the J call TRBJ2-2; the D gene is possibly TRBD1 (6 bases). Trimming shortened V by 6 bases and J by 5 bases, and 16 bases separated the two germline ends. The length of the CDR3 is 15 residues. Germline V gene lookup returns CDR1 SNHLY and CDR2 FYNNEI. The DNA of the CDR3 is TGTGCCAGCAGGGGACAAACGGTGGGAACCGGGGAGCTGTTTTTT. Protein sequence: CASRGQTVGTGELFF.

V is TRBV4-2 and J is TRBJ1-2; weak D call: TRBD1 (6 bases). CDR3 length equals 17 residues. CDR1 and CDR2 from the germline V gene are LGHNA and YNFKEQ. Trimming took 0 bases from V and 4 from J, leaving 18 bases between them. The CDR3: CASSQEGVVQGPYGYTF. The CDR3 coding sequence is TGTGCCAGCAGCCAAGAAGGGGTGGTACAGGGTCCCTATGGCTACACCTTC.

This clone has just a few counts. The CDR3 coding sequence is TGTGCCAGTAGTCCAGGGCCGGGGACTGAAGCTTTCTTT. The encoded protein is CASSPGPGTEAFF. The chain is built from TRBV19 and TRBJ1-1, with D possibly TRBD1 on 5 matching bases. V was shortened by 5 bases and J by 5 bases, with 12 bases between the two germline ends. The CDR3 has 13 amino acids. CDR1 is LNHDA, CDR2 SQIVND, per germline (reference sequence).

V is TRBV4-1 and J is TRBJ2-1; 15 positions match TRBD2. Germline V gene data show CDR1 as MGHRA and CDR2 as YSYEKL. The CDR3 has 16 residues. The V gene end was trimmed by 2 bases and the J gene end by 9 bases; junction bases not matched to a gene: 5. The CDR3 bases are TGCGCCAGCAGCCAACTGGGACTAGCGGGGGGTGGTGAGCAGTTCTTC. Translation gives CASSQLGLAGGGEQFF.

This clone is categorized as large. J is TRBJ2-1 and V is TRBV29-1, with 7 positions matching TRBD1. J was trimmed by 3 bases and V by 7 bases; bases with no gene match: 6. Germline V gene data show CDR1 as SQVTM and CDR2 as ANQGSEA. CDR3 length equals 13 residues. The DNA of the CDR3 is TGCAGCGCCCAGGGACAGAGCTACAATGAGCAGTTCTTC. As protein: CSAQGQSYNEQFF.

CDR3 DNA sequence: TGTGCCAGCAGCTCCTATCCAGCGGGAGGGGGAGATACGCAGTATTTT. Translation: CASSSYPAGGGDTQYF. This chain links TRBV11-2 with TRBJ2-3, with TRBD2 identical over 10 bases. Germline CDR1 reads SGHAT; CDR2 reads FQNNGV. The CDR3 totals 16 residues. V shed 4 bases, J shed 5 bases, and the junction held 9 bases outside the gene matches.

V usage is TRBV5-6 and J usage is TRBJ1-1; perhaps TRBD1 as D (6 bases). V was trimmed by 4 bases and J by 3 bases, leaving 10 bases between them. This CDR3 is 13 amino acids long. The germline V gene encodes CDR1 SGHDT and CDR2 YYEEEE. CDR3: CASSLWTDTEAFF. CDR3 coding DNA: TGTGCCAGCAGCCTCTGGACAGACACTGAAGCTTTCTTT.

The chain employs TRBV7-9 and TRBJ2-1, with D perhaps TRBD1 (6 bases). CDR3 length: 12 amino acids. V lost 5 bases, J lost 10 bases, and 12 bases lay in between. Germline CDR1 is SEHNR and CDR2 is FQNEAQ (reference sequence). CDR3 sequence reads: CASSPVGTEQFF. DNA for the CDR3: TGTGCCAGCAGCCCTGTCGGGACAGAGCAGTTCTTC.

The rearrangement uses TRBV7-2 and TRBJ2-7; TRBD1 matches 7 bases. CDR1 is SGHTA and CDR2 is FQGNSA in the germline V gene. This CDR3 is 14 amino acids long. V gave up 1 base and J gave up 5 bases; unmatched junction bases: 5. The CDR3 region is CASSLVGGKNEQYF. DNA for the CDR3: TGTGCCAGCAGCTTAGTAGGGGGCAAAAACGAGCAGTACTTC.

The chain recombines TRBV7-3 with TRBJ2-2; TRBD2 matches at 14 bases. The ends lost 3 bases at V and 4 bases at J; junction bases unmatched: 4. The CDR3 is 17 amino acids. Germline V lookup: CDR1 SGHTA, CDR2 FQGTGA. The CDR3 spells CASSLTSGRARTGELFF. The CDR3 coding sequence is TGTGCCAGCAGCTTGACTAGCGGGAGGGCCCGCACCGGGGAGCTGTTTTTT.

The genes are TRBV12-5 and TRBJ1-4, with 7 bases fitting TRBD1. J lost 12 bases, V lost 5 bases, and 12 bases had no gene match. This CDR3 has 14 residues. Germline V gene lookup returns CDR1 LGHNT and CDR2 FRNRAP. The CDR3 bases are TGTGCTAGTGGTCCCACAGACAGGGCAGTGGAACTGTTTTTT. It yields the protein CASGPTDRAVELFF. Supplemented by reference TRBV12-5 and TRBJ1-4, the full variable domain reads DARVTQTPRHKVTEMGQEVTMRCQPILGHNTVFWYRQTMMQGLELLAYFRNRAPLDDSGMPKDRFSAEMPDATLATLKIQPSEPRDSAVYFCASGPTDRAVELFFGSGTQLSVL.

In this sample, this clone turned up a few times. The chain recombines TRBV9 with TRBJ1-5; TRBD1 is a possible D gene (6 bases). The V and J ends lost 2 bases and 10 bases respectively, with 16 bases between them. Per germline, CDR1 SGDLS and CDR2 YYNGEE. This CDR3 comprises 14 residues. Written as DNA, the CDR3 is TGTGCCAGCAGCGTTTCAGGGGACGGGATTCCCCAGCATTTT. It codes for CASSVSGDGIPQHF.

V gene TRBV4-3 combines with J gene TRBJ1-4; D possibly corresponds to TRBD1 (6 bases). Trimming pared 5 bases from V and 0 bases from J, leaving 10 bases between. The CDR3 length is 15 residues. Germline-derived CDR1 and CDR2 are LGHNA and YSLEER. CDR3 sequence reads: CASSARTATNEKLFF. CDR3 sequence (DNA): TGCGCCAGCAGCGCCCGGACAGCAACTAATGAAAAACTGTTTTTT.

This clone was observed a single time. The chain joins TRBV7-8 to TRBJ1-3; D is unclear. Per the germline V gene, CDR1 is SGHVS and CDR2 is FQNEAQ. CDR3 length: 13 amino acids. V was pared by 6 bases and J by 0 bases, with 6 bases between. CDR3 sequence reads: CASSVDSGNTIYF. The CDR3 region has the DNA TGTGCCAGCAGTGTGGACTCTGGAAACACCATATATTTT.

This CDR3 is CAIRAGTDEQFF. The CDR3 DNA sequence: TGTGCCATCAGGGCGGGTACCGATGAGCAGTTCTTC. The chain links TRBV10-3 to TRBJ2-1; a weak D match, TRBD2 (5 bases). Trimming shortened V by 6 bases and J by 8 bases, and 11 bases separated the two germline ends. The CDR3 runs 12 residues. Looked up from germline, CDR1 is ENHRY and CDR2 is SYGVKD.

J is TRBJ2-3 and V is TRBV6-5; D is tentatively TRBD1 or TRBD2 (5 bases each). The CDR3 spans 15 residues. V dropped 2 bases and J dropped 1 base, with 10 bases sitting between them. Germline V gene sequence: CDR1 MNHEY, CDR2 SVGAGI. The CDR3 region is CASSYPGRGTDTQYF. The CDR3 region has the DNA TGTGCCAGCAGTTACCCGGGGCGGGGCACAGATACGCAGTATTTT.

V is TRBV7-2 and J is TRBJ2-2; 10 positions agree with TRBD2. The J segment lost 2 bases and the V segment lost 7 bases, leaving 4 bases of the junction unmatched. CDR3 length equals 15 residues. CDR1 and CDR2 (germline): SGHTA, FQGNSA. The CDR3 loop reads CASTSSGGNTGELFF. The CDR3 DNA reads TGTGCCAGCACCTCTAGCGGGGGTAACACCGGGGAGCTGTTTTTT. Using reference TRBV7-2 and TRBJ2-2 for the parts outside the CDR3, the full variable domain is GAGVSQSPSNKVTEKGKDVELRCDPISGHTALYWYRQSLGQGLEFLIYFQGNSAPDKSGLPSDRFSAERTGGSVSTLTIQRTQQEDSAVYLCASTSSGGNTGELFFGEGSRLTVL.

V usage is TRBV2 and J usage is TRBJ2-7, with TRBD2 matching over 7 bases. Germline values: CDR1 SNHLY, CDR2 FYNNEI. The CDR3 has 11 residues. V was pared by 3 bases and J by 7 bases, with 0 bases of the junction left unmatched. CDR3 DNA: TGTGCCAGCAGTGATAGCGGGGAGCAGTACTTC. It encodes CASSDSGEQYF.

The chain combines TRBV7-9 with TRBJ2-7, with D possibly TRBD2 on 6 matching bases. Germline-derived CDR1 and CDR2 are SEHNR and FQNEAQ (reference sequence). V lost 5 bases and J lost 6, with 11 bases in between. The CDR3 is 12 residues long. As DNA, the CDR3 is TGTGCCAGCAGCCCGTACGGGAGCGAGCAGTACTTC. It encodes CASSPYGSEQYF. The whole variable domain, filled in from reference TRBV7-9 and TRBJ2-7, reads DTGVSQNPRHKITKRGQNVTFRCDPISEHNRLYWYRQTLGQGPEFLTYFQNEAQLEKSRLLSDRFSAERPKGSFSTLEIQRTEQGDSAMYLCASSPYGSEQYFGPGTRLTVT.

The rearrangement uses TRBV10-3 and TRBJ2-3; 8 bases agree with TRBD2. The CDR3 has 18 amino acids. Germline CDR1 is ENHRY and CDR2 is SYGVKD. The V and J ends lost 2 bases and 0 bases, in that order; junction bases with no gene match: 10. DNA for the CDR3: TGTGCCATCAGTGAGGGGTTAGCGGGGAAATCTAGCACAGATACGCAGTATTTT. Its protein is CAISEGLAGKSSTDTQYF.